This entry lists 20 T cell receptor beta chains sequenced from one sample in a study of OX40 agonist ivuxolimab in advanced cancers. Profiling relied on immunoSEQ multiplex PCR, and the TCRdb table lists in-frame clones only, not all of them. The table records more than 70,000 clones, around 94% of them present only once. The input for sequencing was CD4+ or CD8+ T cells sorted from blood, taken in a trial of the OX40 agonist ivuxolimab. Receptors were obtained from an adult with an advanced solid tumor such as melanoma, head and neck, liver or kidney cancer.

V and J are TRBV7-9 and TRBJ1-4, with 7 bases matching TRBD1. V was clipped by 1 base and J by 7 bases; unmatched bases: 9. Germline V gives CDR1 SEHNR, CDR2 FQNEAQ (reference sequence). CDR3 length: 16 amino acids. The CDR3 DNA is TGTGCCAGCAGCTTAGGGAGGACAGGAGATATTGAAAAACTGTTTTTT. This gives the protein CASSLGRTGDIEKLFF.

This clone was seen only once. V usage is TRBV7-9 and J usage is TRBJ1-2; possibly TRBD1 for D (6 bases). Trimming left V 1 base short and J 8 bases short, with 11 bases between. The CDR3 spans 13 residues. CDR1 and CDR2 (germline): SEHNR, FQNEAQ (reference sequence). In DNA, the CDR3 is TGTGCCAGCAGCTTAGAGACAGGAGGAGGCTACACCTTC. It codes for CASSLETGGGYTF.

The rearrangement links TRBV27 to TRBJ2-1; a weak D match, TRBD2 (6 bases). The CDR3 covers 14 residues. From germline, CDR1 is MNHEY and CDR2 SMNVEV (reference sequence). V was cut by 5 bases and J by 8 bases, with 16 bases left in between. DNA of the CDR3: TGTGCCAGCAGTGGACTGAGGGGCGGGGATGAGCAGTTCTTC. It specifies CASSGLRGGDEQFF.

V and J are TRBV6-5 and TRBJ2-1, with D perhaps being TRBD1 or TRBD2 (5 bases each). Germline V gene lookup returns CDR1 MNHEY and CDR2 SVGAGI. The CDR3 sequence is 15 residues long. Trimming stripped 7 bases from V and 3 bases from J, with 16 bases between. This CDR3 reads CASNPVGDLYNEQFF. The CDR3 coding sequence is TGTGCCAGCAATCCTGTGGGGGACCTCTACAATGAGCAGTTCTTC.

The rearrangement links TRBV2 to TRBJ1-1, with D possibly being TRBD1 (5 bases). The CDR3 runs 13 residues. Trimming cost V 8 bases and J 6 bases, with 16 bases left between them. Germline V gene lookup returns CDR1 SNHLY and CDR2 FYNNEI. CDR3 bases: TGTGCCAGCCGAACCCAGGGTACCGCTGAAGCTTTCTTT. Its protein is CASRTQGTAEAFF. The full variable domain, in which reference TRBV2 and TRBJ1-1 provide the parts outside the CDR3, is EPEVTQTPSHQVTQMGQEVILRCVPISNHLYFYWYRQILGQKVEFLVSFYNNEISEKSEIFDDQFSVERPDGSNFTLKIRSTKLEDSAMYFCASRTQGTAEAFFGQGTRLTVV.

The genes are TRBV5-8 and TRBJ2-3; D ambiguous. Germline-derived CDR1 and CDR2 are SGHTS and YDEGEE. This CDR3 spans 16 amino acids. V was cut by 4 bases and J by 0 bases, with 15 bases left in between. Written as DNA, the CDR3 is TGTGCCAGCAGCCCCCTGGGTGCATATAGCACAGATACGCAGTATTTT. Amino acid sequence: CASSPLGAYSTDTQYF.

The chain uses TRBV27 and TRBJ2-4, with 9 positions matching TRBD2. Germline trimming cut 3 bases from V and 6 bases from J; bases unmatched to any gene: 3. Germline V gives CDR1 MNHEY, CDR2 SMNVEV (reference sequence). This CDR3 region has 14 residues. Here the CDR3 reads CASSFGTSTNIQYF. For the CDR3, the DNA is TGTGCCAGCAGTTTCGGGACTAGCACAAACATTCAGTACTTC.

The gene calls are TRBV28 and TRBJ2-6; D call uncertain. The CDR3 totals 14 residues. The V and J ends lost 7 bases and 0 bases respectively, with 7 bases between them. The germline V gene encodes CDR1 MDHEN and CDR2 SYDVKM. As DNA, the CDR3 is TGTGCCAGCAAATTCTTCTCTGGGGCCAACGTCCTGACTTTC. Its protein product is CASKFFSGANVLTF.

The V and J genes are TRBV19 and TRBJ2-2; 12 bases fit TRBD1. The CDR3 totals 15 residues. V dropped 7 bases and J dropped 6; count of bases not matched to a gene: 6. Germline CDR1 and CDR2: LNHDA and SQIVND (reference sequence). CDR3 in DNA: TGTGCCAGTAAGGGGGGACAGGGGGCAGCCGGGGAGCTGTTTTTT. This translates into CASKGGQGAAGELFF.

The chain recombines TRBV18 with TRBJ1-2, with a weak D call TRBD1 (5 bases). The CDR3 loop spans 14 amino acids. The V end was cut by 3 bases, the J end by 4 bases, with 12 bases between. Germline-derived CDR1 and CDR2 are KGHSH and LQKENI. The CDR3 DNA follows: TGTGCCAGCTCACCTTCGACAGTCGGCTATGGCTACACCTTC. It is translated as CASSPSTVGYGYTF.

The chain combines TRBV5-1 with TRBJ2-5; a possible D gene is TRBD2 (6 bases). The CDR3 totals 14 residues. Germline loops: CDR1 SGHRS, CDR2 YFSETQ. V was cut by 0 bases and J by 4 bases, with 10 bases left in between. CDR3 in DNA: TGCGCCAGCAGCTTGGTAGCGGAGGGAGAGACCCAGTACTTC. Its translation is CASSLVAEGETQYF.

The V and J genes are TRBV7-6 and TRBJ1-3; D may be TRBD1 (5 bases). The length of the CDR3 is 12 residues. V lost 5 bases, J lost 11 bases, and 13 bases lay in between. The V gene's germline CDR1 is SGHVS and CDR2 FNYEAQ. CDR3 sequence reads: CASSPWGKAIYF. CDR3 DNA sequence: TGTGCCAGCAGCCCCTGGGGGAAGGCCATATATTTT.

This chain links TRBV4-1 with TRBJ1-3; 8 bases match TRBD1. The CDR3 is 20 amino acids. V trimming: 1 base; J trimming: 0 bases; junction bases outside the gene matches: 14. CDR1 is MGHRA and CDR2 is YSYEKL in the germline V gene. This CDR3 is CASSQVSWTGSWGSGNTIYF. CDR3 sequence (DNA): TGCGCCAGCAGCCAAGTTTCCTGGACAGGGTCGTGGGGCTCTGGAAACACCATATATTTT.

V and J are TRBV5-4 and TRBJ2-7; possibly TRBD2 for D (7 bases). This CDR3 comprises 15 residues. Germline V gives CDR1 SGHNT, CDR2 YYREEE (reference sequence). Trimming pared 2 bases from V and 0 bases from J, leaving 12 bases between. The CDR3 is CASSLGGESSYEQYF. As DNA, the CDR3 is TGTGCCAGCAGCTTAGGGGGGGAGAGCTCCTACGAGCAGTACTTC.

V usage is TRBV5-6 and J usage is TRBJ2-1; 8 bases align to TRBD2. Germline V CDR1 and CDR2: SGHDT, YYEEEE. The CDR3 is made up of 12 amino acids. The junction had 7 bases not matched to a gene; V was cut back by 5 bases and J by 12 bases. DNA of the CDR3: TGTGCCAGCAGTCGGGGGGGTTTAGTGCAGTTCTTC. It translates to CASSRGGLVQFF.

CDR3 nucleotides: TGTGCCAGCAGCTCGAGACTAGCCCAGATTACAGATACGCAGTATTTT. This codes for CASSSRLAQITDTQYF. V usage is TRBV7-2 and J usage is TRBJ2-3, with 7 positions matching TRBD2. The CDR3 totals 16 residues. J was trimmed by 3 bases and V by 4 bases; bases with no gene match: 10. The germline V gene has CDR1 SGHTA and CDR2 FQGNSA.

The chain uses TRBV18 and TRBJ1-5; D perhaps matches TRBD1 (5 bases). The germline V gene has CDR1 KGHSH and CDR2 LQKENI. V was trimmed by 6 bases and J by 1 base, leaving 13 bases between them. CDR3 length equals 15 residues. Here the CDR3 DNA reads TGTGCCAGCTCGCCCTGGGGGGAAAGCAATCAGCCCCAGCATTTT. Translated: CASSPWGESNQPQHF.

This clone was seen a single time. The J gene is TRBJ1-5, the V gene TRBV30; possibly TRBD1 for D (6 bases). Germline assignment: CDR1 GTSNPN and CDR2 SVGIG (reference sequence). The CDR3 totals 14 residues. V lost 2 bases and J lost 6, with 14 bases in between. Here the CDR3 reads CAWSLQGIRQPQHF. The DNA for the CDR3 is TGTGCCTGGAGTCTACAGGGTATTCGTCAGCCCCAGCATTTT.

This chain uses TRBV28 with TRBJ2-1, with 8 positions matching TRBD2. This CDR3 has 12 residues. Germline loops: CDR1 MDHEN, CDR2 SYDVKM. V lost 11 bases and J lost 8; bases outside the gene matches: 8. The CDR3 region has the DNA TGTGCCGTAGCGGGAAATAGTGATGAGCAGTTCTTC. Protein: CAVAGNSDEQFF. The variable domain in full, completed from reference TRBV28 and TRBJ2-1, reads DVKVTQSSRYLVKRTGEKVFLECVQDMDHENMFWYRQDPGLGLRLIYFSYDVKMKEKGDIPEGYSVSREKKERFSLILESASTNQTSMYLCAVAGNSDEQFFGPGTRLTVL.

V is TRBV11-2 and J is TRBJ1-3; maybe TRBD1 (6 bases). The CDR3 is 13 amino acids. Looked up from germline, CDR1 is SGHAT and CDR2 is FQNNGV. V lost 4 bases to trimming and J lost 3 bases, with 7 bases between them. The CDR3 reads CASSSDSGNTIYF. The DNA for the CDR3 is TGTGCCAGCAGCTCGGACAGTGGAAACACCATATATTTT.